This record covers a single T cell receptor (beta chain). The entry originates in a study of blood T cell repertoires in COVID-19. Study context: T cells, B-cell-depleted T cells, or PBMCs supplied cDNA or gDNA.

In the original processing: The assay estimated nucleated cells by amplifying reference gene primers. Clones were read by immunoSEQ multiplex PCR, and TCRdb kept only the in-frame ones, dropping some. D and trimming were read from the DNA, whereas the V and J calls and clone size are those reported in that table. The table lists around 42,000 clones, 80% to 90% of them singletons. The sample was peripheral blood. The clonotype was recovered from a man aged 25 to 45 with active or convalescent COVID-19.

In DNA, the CDR3 is TGTGCCAGCAGCGGCGGGATCTCTCTCACAGATACGCAGTATTTT. Amino acid sequence: CASSGGISLTDTQYF. This chain uses TRBV11-2 with TRBJ2-3; D perhaps matches TRBD2 (6 bases). The V end was cut by 5 bases, the J end by 2 bases, with 14 bases between. The germline V gene encodes CDR1 SGHAT and CDR2 FQNNGV. This CDR3 has 15 amino acids.